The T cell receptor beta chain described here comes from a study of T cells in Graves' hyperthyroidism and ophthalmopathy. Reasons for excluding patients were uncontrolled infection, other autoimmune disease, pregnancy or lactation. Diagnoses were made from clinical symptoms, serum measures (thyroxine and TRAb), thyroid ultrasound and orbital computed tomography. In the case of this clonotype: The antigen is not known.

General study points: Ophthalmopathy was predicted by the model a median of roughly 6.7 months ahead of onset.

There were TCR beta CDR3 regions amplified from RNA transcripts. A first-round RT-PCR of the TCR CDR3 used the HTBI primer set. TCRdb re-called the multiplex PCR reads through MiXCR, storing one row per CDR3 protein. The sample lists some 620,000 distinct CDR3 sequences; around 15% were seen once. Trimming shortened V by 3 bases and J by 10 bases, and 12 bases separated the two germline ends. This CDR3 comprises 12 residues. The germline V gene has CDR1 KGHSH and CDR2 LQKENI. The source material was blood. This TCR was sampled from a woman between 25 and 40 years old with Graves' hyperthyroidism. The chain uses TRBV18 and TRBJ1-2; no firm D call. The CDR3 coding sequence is TGTGCCAGCTCACCTCTATCTCAGGACTACACCTTC. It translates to CASSPLSQDYTF. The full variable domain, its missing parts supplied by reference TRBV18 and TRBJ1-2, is NAGVMQNPRHLVRRRGQEARLRCSPMKGHSHVYWYRQLPEEGLKFMVYLQKENIIDESGMPKERFSAEFPKEGPSILRIQQVVRGDSAAYFCASSPLSQDYTFGSGTRLTVV.